Many counts were recorded for the clone carrying this T cell receptor (beta chain). Its specificity is not known. V was clipped by 1 base and J by 3 bases; unmatched bases: 6. The CDR3 is 16 amino acids. Germline V gene sequence: CDR1 MGHRA, CDR2 YSYEKL. The data derive from a study of T-cell memory formation after mild COVID-19. Constant-segment primers were used for 5'RACE, and the resulting TCR alpha and TCR beta cDNA libraries carried sample barcodes and UMIs. Each CDR3 protein gets one entry after TCRdb re-called the 5' RACE reads with MiXCR. The table has fewer than 140,000 distinct CDR3 sequences, approximately 15% seen once. Study findings and constraints: The study detected some responding clones in pre-infection memory, suggesting cross-reactive memory joined. Contracting CD4+ clones were located mainly in CM and EM, and CD8+ clones in EMRA.

Sequenced: PBMCs or a T cell subset sorted from them (not recorded which). This receptor was taken from an adult woman who had mild COVID-19 (a few samples of this study predate the infection). Cell type and time point are not known. The rearrangement links TRBV4-1 to TRBJ2-1, with TRBD1 matching 7 bases. In nucleotides, the CDR3 is TGCGCCAGCAGCCAAGCTACAGGGGACCTCTACAATGAGCAGTTCTTC. Amino acids: CASSQATGDLYNEQFF.